The 11 T cell receptor beta chains in this list originate from one sample, sequenced in a study of T cell responses to AZD1222 COVID-19 vaccine. The protocol was immunoSEQ multiplex PCR, while the TCRdb copy is restricted to in-frame clones and leaves out a portion. This sample carries some 150,000 clones, 89% of them seen once, and the ten largest clones take roughly 1.7%. Sequencing was performed on peripheral blood, taken 28 days after the second AZD1222 dose. These TCRs come from an adult who received the AZD1222 COVID-19 vaccine.

This rearrangement joins TRBV24-1 to TRBJ2-3; possibly TRBD2 for D (6 bases). The length of the CDR3 is 17 residues. Germline lookup yields CDR1 KGHDR and CDR2 SFDVKD. V shed 3 bases and J shed 3 bases, with 18 bases lying between them. CDR3 loop: CATSDGKGEGRTDTQYF. CDR3 DNA sequence: TGTGCCACCAGTGATGGGAAAGGGGAAGGGAGGACAGATACGCAGTATTTT.

The chain joins TRBV19 to TRBJ1-2; D is unresolved. The germline V gene has CDR1 LNHDA and CDR2 SQIVND (reference sequence). The CDR3 runs 14 residues. V was trimmed by 7 bases and J by 8 bases, leaving 20 bases between them. The CDR3 region has the DNA TGTGCCAGTATCCCCGGGCCTCCGGGGTACGGCTACACCTTC. This gives the protein CASIPGPPGYGYTF.

The rearrangement links TRBV7-9 to TRBJ2-4; TRBD1 might be the D (6 bases). Germline loops: CDR1 SEHNR, CDR2 FQNEAQ (reference sequence). This CDR3 comprises 16 residues. Trimming shortened V by 5 bases and J by 3 bases, and 17 bases separated the two germline ends. The CDR3 sequence is CASSPRDKGDKNIQYF. DNA for the CDR3: TGTGCCAGCAGCCCCCGGGACAAGGGGGACAAAAACATTCAGTACTTC.

This sequence joins TRBV10-3 and TRBJ1-1, with D possibly TRBD1 on 6 matching bases. The V gene lost 5 bases and the J gene lost 6 bases, with 10 bases spanning the gap. The CDR3 is 12 amino acids. CDR1 is ENHRY and CDR2 is SYGVKD in the germline V gene. This CDR3 is CAISSAGAEAFF. CDR3 DNA: TGTGCCATCAGTTCTGCAGGGGCTGAAGCTTTCTTT.

V gene TRBV4-3 combines with J gene TRBJ1-4; the D is unclear. This CDR3 region has 15 residues. The V end lost 1 base, the J end lost 5 bases, and 11 bases lay between the germline ends. The germline V gene has CDR1 LGHNA and CDR2 YSLEER. The CDR3 DNA reads TGCGCCAGCAGCCAAGTGGGAGGTCTGAATGAAAAACTGTTTTTT. It is translated as CASSQVGGLNEKLFF.

The chain employs TRBV6-6 and TRBJ2-7; weak D call: TRBD2 (5 bases). The CDR3 consists of 14 residues. Germline V CDR1 and CDR2: MNHNY, SVGAGI (reference sequence). V gave up 7 bases and J gave up 2 bases, with 15 bases separating them. CDR3 in DNA: TGTGCCAGCACCAACGGTCCGGGAACCTACGAGCAGTACTTC. Translation: CASTNGPGTYEQYF.

The chain joins TRBV2 to TRBJ1-2; the D gene is possibly TRBD1 (5 bases). From germline, CDR1 is SNHLY and CDR2 FYNNEI. This CDR3 region has 14 residues. The V end was cut by 10 bases, the J end by 2 bases, with 17 bases between. The CDR3 here is CAMPTAGTNYGYTF. CDR3 nucleotide sequence: TGTGCCATGCCTACCGCAGGGACGAACTATGGCTACACCTTC.

The chain combines TRBV11-3 with TRBJ2-7; 12 nucleotides agree with TRBD2. This CDR3 is built from 16 residues. CDR1 is SGHNT and CDR2 is YENEEA in the germline V gene. V shed 5 bases, J shed 0 bases, and the junction held 5 bases outside the gene matches. CDR3 nucleotides: TGTGCCAGCAGCGGGGGGGGACTAGCGGGCTCCTACGAGCAGTACTTC. This gives the protein CASSGGGLAGSYEQYF.

The J gene is TRBJ2-7, the V gene TRBV29-1; D is uncertain. Germline V gene lookup returns CDR1 SQVTM and CDR2 ANQGSEA. The CDR3 sequence is 14 residues long. V lost 8 bases and J 0 bases, leaving 17 bases between the germline ends. The CDR3 protein is CSPDPLTASYEQYF. CDR3 nucleotides: TGCAGCCCCGACCCGCTGACGGCCTCCTACGAGCAGTACTTC.

This clone was recorded a few times. This sequence joins TRBV28 and TRBJ2-4, with TRBD2 as a possible D gene (6 bases). Germline CDR1 reads MDHEN; CDR2 reads SYDVKM. CDR3 length: 14 amino acids. The germline V and J ends were trimmed by 5 bases and 4 bases, with 12 bases remaining between them. The CDR3 sequence: CASSPGSPKNIQYF. The CDR3 DNA is TGTGCCAGCAGTCCCGGGAGCCCAAAAAACATTCAGTACTTC.

This chain joins TRBV5-4 and TRBJ1-5; D is ambiguous. The germline CDR1 and CDR2 sequences are SGHNT and YYREEE (reference sequence). Trimming took 4 bases from V and 2 from J, leaving 16 bases between them. CDR3 size: 16 residues. In nucleotides, the CDR3 is TGTGCCAGCAGCGCTGGACCCCCGTCCGGCAATCAGCCCCAGCATTTT. Its protein product is CASSAGPPSGNQPQHF.